This is a list of T cell receptor beta chains from one sample in a study of T-cell memory formation after mild COVID-19. TCRdb ran MiXCR on the 5' RACE reads and lists one entry per CDR3 protein. The profile shows approximately 260,000 distinct CDR3 sequences, 16% of them singletons. The sequenced material came from PBMCs or a T cell subset sorted from them (not recorded which). These receptors came from a man aged 18 to 30 who had mild COVID-19 (a few samples of this study predate the infection). Cell type and time point are not known. CDR3s include the opening cysteine and the closing phenylalanine or tryptophan. D genes are given only for firm matches. Clone size is shown for a subset of rows, as once, few, many or a class of expanded clone.

TRBV6-5	TRBJ1-1	15	-	-	CASSYSGPRNTEAFF	TGTGCCAGCAGTTACTCGGGGCCGAGGAACACTGAAGCTTTCTTT
TRBV6-2/TRBV6-3	TRBJ1-1	15	-	few	CASSLWTRWNTEAFF	-
TRBV29-1	TRBJ2-4	12	-	-	CSVAYGGNIQYF	TGCAGCGTTGCGTACGGGGGTAACATTCAGTACTTC
TRBV7-2	TRBJ1-2	16	TRBD1	-	CASSPSPGNRGYGYTF	TGTGCCAGCAGCCCTAGCCCCGGGAACAGGGGATATGGCTACACCTTC
TRBV6-5	TRBJ2-7	16	TRBD1	-	CASTPDPGTASYEQYF	TGTGCCAGCACTCCGGACCCCGGGACAGCGTCCTACGAGCAGTACTTC
TRBV18	TRBJ2-3	13	-	few	CASSPDTRATQYF	TGTGCCAGCTCACCCGATACTAGGGCTACGCAGTATTTT
TRBV2	TRBJ2-6	15	-	-	CASSARVSGANVLTF	TGTGCCAGCAGTGCCAGGGTTTCTGGGGCCAACGTCCTGACTTTC
TRBV30	TRBJ2-5	13	-	once	CAWSEGQSTSQYF	TGTGCCTGGAGTGAAGGACAGTCTACGTCCCAGTACTTC
TRBV5-5	TRBJ2-1	14	TRBD2	-	CASRTSPQSNEQFF	TGTGCCAGCCGGACTAGTCCCCAATCCAATGAGCAGTTCTTC
TRBV20-1	TRBJ2-7	14	TRBD1	few	CSARTGTGGLEQYF	TGCAGTGCTAGAACCGGGACAGGGGGTCTCGAGCAGTACTTC
TRBV5-1	TRBJ2-3	16	-	few	CASSKEAGSGRDTQYF	TGCGCCAGCAGCAAGGAGGCGGGGAGCGGTAGAGATACGCAGTATTTT
TRBV20-1	TRBJ2-3	18	-	few	CSARSGPWGSWDADTQYF	TGCAGTGCTCGCTCGGGGCCCTGGGGGTCGTGGGATGCAGATACGCAGTATTTT
TRBV24-1	TRBJ2-5	15	TRBD1	few	CATSDSQGKTETQYF	TGTGCCACCAGTGATTCACAGGGGAAGACAGAGACCCAGTACTTC
TRBV10-2	TRBJ1-2	13	TRBD1	few	CASGGVGGKGYTF	TGCGCCAGCGGAGGTGTAGGGGGCAAAGGCTACACCTTC
TRBV7-2	TRBJ2-7	11	-	few	CASRFDHEQYF	TGTGCCAGCAGGTTCGACCACGAGCAGTACTTC
TRBV18	TRBJ1-2	13	TRBD1	few	CASSVGQNYGYTF	TGTGCCAGCTCAGTGGGACAGAACTATGGCTACACCTTC
TRBV6-2/TRBV6-3	TRBJ2-2	13	-	few	CASSSTFSGELFF	TGTGCCAGCAGCTCGACCTTCTCCGGGGAGCTGTTTTTT
TRBV18	TRBJ2-5	14	-	few	CASSPPAREETQYF	TGTGCCAGCTCACCACCCGCCAGGGAGGAGACCCAGTACTTC
TRBV3-1	TRBJ2-5	15	-	few	CASSHRDSYQETQYF	TGTGCCAGCAGCCATCGGGATTCTTACCAAGAGACCCAGTACTTC
TRBV6-5	TRBJ2-4	17	TRBD2	many	CASSYSGTSGGGNIQYF	TGTGCCAGCAGTTACTCCGGGACTAGCGGGGGTGGGAACATTCAGTACTTC
TRBV4-1	TRBJ2-5	14	-	-	CASSQHRAAKTQYF	TGCGCCAGCAGCCAACACCGGGCCGCGAAGACCCAGTACTTC
TRBV21-1	TRBJ1-2	17	-	few	CASTQVRRGRFCYGYTF	TGTGCCAGCACACAAGTTCGGAGGGGCAGATTCTGCTATGGCTACACCTTC
TRBV4-3	TRBJ1-4	15	-	-	CASSQEGARWAKLFF	TGCGCCAGCAGCCAAGAGGGAGCACGGTGGGCAAAACTGTTTTTT
TRBV12-3/TRBV12-4	TRBJ1-2	12	-	few	CASNFQGGGYTF	TGTGCCAGCAATTTCCAGGGAGGCGGCTACACCTTC
TRBV5-1	TRBJ2-3	16	TRBD2	-	CASSSSGLAGGDTQYF	TGCGCCAGCAGCTCGTCGGGACTAGCGGGGGGAGATACGCAGTATTTT
TRBV20-1	TRBJ2-3	15	TRBD2	-	CSAGLAGGATDTQYF	TGCAGTGCTGGACTAGCGGGGGGGGCCACAGATACGCAGTATTTT
TRBV11-2	TRBJ1-2	11	-	-	CASSAGIGYTF	TGTGCCAGCAGCGCCGGCATTGGCTACACCTTC
TRBV20-1	TRBJ1-5	14	-	-	CSAGGTHSNQPQHF	TGCAGTGCTGGGGGGACACATAGCAATCAGCCCCAGCATTTT
TRBV7-9	TRBJ2-1	17	-	-	CASRFPPWTRSYNEQFF	TGTGCCAGCAGATTCCCCCCCTGGACCCGATCCTACAATGAGCAGTTCTTC
TRBV6-2/TRBV6-3	TRBJ2-3	14	TRBD1	-	CASTLTGGRSGTYF	TGTGCCAGCACTCTGACAGGGGGCAGATCCGGGACGTATTTT
TRBV7-2	TRBJ2-5	14	-	few	CASSLMEGGKTQYF	TGTGCCAGCAGCTTAATGGAGGGTGGGAAGACCCAGTACTTC
TRBV11-2	TRBJ2-7	12	-	many	CASSLDRRAMYF	TGTGCCAGCAGCTTAGATAGGAGGGCCATGTACTTC
TRBV4-1	TRBJ1-1	15	TRBD1	-	CASSPQGQGDTEAFF	TGCGCCAGCAGCCCGCAAGGACAGGGAGACACTGAAGCTTTCTTT
TRBV19	TRBJ2-1	15	-	-	CASSPSGFMNNEQFF	TGTGCCAGTAGTCCCAGCGGGTTCATGAACAATGAGCAGTTCTTC
TRBV12-3/TRBV12-4	TRBJ1-4	14	-	-	CASSLIQGGEKLFF	TGTGCCAGCAGTTTAATACAGGGAGGAGAAAAACTGTTTTTT
TRBV3-1	TRBJ2-3	16	TRBD2	-	CASSLRLAGGADTQYF	TGTGCCAGCAGCCTTCGACTAGCGGGGGGGGCAGATACGCAGTATTTT
TRBV7-2	TRBJ1-2	13	-	-	CASSPEAYYGYTF	TGTGCCAGCAGCCCCGAGGCGTACTATGGCTACACCTTC
TRBV12-3/TRBV12-4	TRBJ2-1	13	TRBD2	few	CASSPGLGDEQFF	TGTGCCAGCAGTCCAGGACTAGGGGATGAGCAGTTCTTC
TRBV7-2	TRBJ2-5	17	TRBD2	few	CASSLAGTSVSGKTQYF	TGTGCCAGCAGCTTAGCCGGGACTAGCGTGTCTGGGAAGACCCAGTACTTC
TRBV6-1	TRBJ1-5	16	-	-	CASSMDGGVANQPQHF	TGTGCCAGCAGTATGGACGGAGGGGTGGCCAATCAGCCCCAGCATTTT
TRBV15	TRBJ1-1	13	-	many	CATSRDQNTEAFF	TGTGCCACCAGCAGAGACCAGAACACTGAAGCTTTCTTT
TRBV19	TRBJ2-1	14	-	few	CASSGWSSYNEQFF	TGTGCCAGTAGCGGGTGGAGCTCCTACAATGAGCAGTTCTTC
TRBV7-9	TRBJ1-1	14	TRBD1	many	CASSRQGGNTEAFF	TGTGCCAGCAGCCGACAGGGTGGGAACACTGAAGCTTTCTTT
TRBV20-1	TRBJ1-1	11	-	few	CSAALRTEAFF	TGCAGTGCTGCTCTGCGCACTGAAGCTTTCTTT
TRBV20-1	TRBJ1-5	15	TRBD1	-	CSASPGGASYQPQHF	TGCAGTGCTAGCCCAGGGGGCGCGAGTTACCAGCCCCAGCATTTT
TRBV6-5	TRBJ1-2	15	TRBD1	few	CASRKIGGASYGYTF	TGTGCCAGCAGGAAGATAGGGGGCGCGAGCTATGGCTACACCTTC
TRBV7-2	TRBJ1-2	12	-	-	CASSFSGQTATF	TGTGCCAGCAGCTTCTCAGGGCAAACGGCCACCTTC
TRBV4-1	TRBJ1-5	15	-	-	CASSQSGPSNQPQHF	TGCGCCAGCAGCCAATCAGGGCCAAGCAATCAGCCCCAGCATTTT
TRBV27	TRBJ2-1	13	-	few	CASSRAGWNEQFF	TGTGCCAGCAGCCGTGCGGGGTGGAATGAGCAGTTCTTC
TRBV2	TRBJ2-2	15	-	few	CASSGQELYTGELFF	TGTGCCAGCAGTGGACAGGAACTTTACACCGGGGAGCTGTTTTTT
TRBV20-1	TRBJ1-6	13	TRBD1	-	CSARTGIDSPLHF	TGCAGTGCTAGGACAGGGATTGATTCACCCCTCCACTTT